The rows below give T cell receptor beta chains drawn from one sample of a study of cytomegalovirus exposure and HLA in healthy donors. Profiling relied on immunoSEQ multiplex PCR, and the TCRdb table lists in-frame clones only, not all of them. This listing includes tens of thousands of clones. Source material: PBMCs. The receptors were sampled from a woman aged 25 to 45 in good health and CMV-seronegative. The CDR3 runs from the conserved cysteine through the conserved F or W. Fields, in order: V gene, J gene, D gene, CDR3 protein, CDR3 DNA. The D gene is left open where the match is weak.

V gene: TRBV6-1; J gene: TRBJ2-5; D gene: TRBD2; CDR3 protein: CASSEVSGSAETQYF; CDR3 DNA: TGTGCCAGCAGTGAAGTTAGCGGGAGCGCAGAGACCCAGTACTTC
V gene: TRBV9; J gene: TRBJ2-7; D gene: -; CDR3 protein: CANSLREGEQYF; CDR3 DNA: TGTGCCAACAGCCTCAGGGAAGGCGAGCAGTACTTC
V gene: TRBV30; J gene: TRBJ2-6; D gene: -; CDR3 protein: CAWSTYSGANVLTF; CDR3 DNA: TGTGCCTGGAGTACCTACTCTGGGGCCAACGTCCTGACTTTC
V gene: TRBV4-1; J gene: TRBJ1-2; D gene: -; CDR3 protein: CASSQGVGWSTYGYTF; CDR3 DNA: TGCGCCAGCAGCCAAGGGGTTGGTTGGAGCACCTATGGCTACACCTTC
V gene: TRBV30; J gene: TRBJ1-6; D gene: TRBD1; CDR3 protein: CAWTIGQGLSYNSHLHF; CDR3 DNA: TGTGCCTGGACCATTGGACAGGGGCTATCCTATAATTCACACCTCCACTTT
V gene: TRBV27; J gene: TRBJ1-6; D gene: TRBD1; CDR3 protein: CASSRTGGNSPLHF; CDR3 DNA: TGTGCCAGCAGCCGGACAGGGGGCAATTCACCCCTCCACTTT
V gene: TRBV19; J gene: TRBJ2-1; D gene: -; CDR3 protein: CASSILASGSYNEQFF; CDR3 DNA: TGTGCCAGTAGTATCCTCGCAAGCGGCTCCTACAATGAGCAGTTCTTC
V gene: TRBV6-4; J gene: TRBJ2-1; D gene: TRBD1; CDR3 protein: CASSDGTGGNEQFF; CDR3 DNA: TGTGCCAGCAGTGACGGGACAGGGGGCAATGAGCAGTTCTTC
V gene: TRBV2; J gene: TRBJ1-6; D gene: -; CDR3 protein: CASSHYNSPLHF; CDR3 DNA: TGTGCCAGCAGCCACTATAATTCACCCCTCCACTTT
V gene: TRBV29-1; J gene: TRBJ1-1; D gene: -; CDR3 protein: CSVGRTGFGEAFF; CDR3 DNA: TGCAGCGTTGGGAGGACTGGTTTCGGTGAAGCTTTCTTT
V gene: TRBV6-5; J gene: TRBJ1-4; D gene: TRBD1; CDR3 protein: CASSYLTGDFNEKLFF; CDR3 DNA: TGTGCCAGCAGCTACCTCACAGGGGATTTTAATGAAAAACTGTTTTTT
V gene: TRBV5-5; J gene: TRBJ1-1; D gene: -; CDR3 protein: CATQGRNTEAFF; CDR3 DNA: TGTGCCACCCAGGGGAGGAACACTGAAGCTTTCTTT
V gene: TRBV6-1; J gene: TRBJ1-5; D gene: -; CDR3 protein: CASSEGASGNQPQHF; CDR3 DNA: TGTGCCAGCAGTGAAGGGGCAAGTGGCAATCAGCCCCAGCATTTT
V gene: TRBV7-9; J gene: TRBJ2-2; D gene: TRBD2; CDR3 protein: CASSLTSGINTGELFF; CDR3 DNA: TGTGCCAGCAGCTTGACTAGCGGGATAAACACCGGGGAGCTGTTTTTT
V gene: TRBV19; J gene: TRBJ1-1; D gene: -; CDR3 protein: CASSMASGPMNTEAFF; CDR3 DNA: TGTGCCAGTAGTATGGCGTCAGGTCCTATGAACACTGAAGCTTTCTTT
V gene: TRBV6-1; J gene: TRBJ1-1; D gene: TRBD1; CDR3 protein: CAARQGANTEAFF; CDR3 DNA: TGTGCCGCTAGACAGGGGGCGAACACTGAAGCTTTCTTT
V gene: TRBV10-1; J gene: TRBJ2-7; D gene: TRBD1; CDR3 protein: CASSEGTGTYEQYF; CDR3 DNA: TGCGCCAGCAGTGAGGGGACAGGGACCTACGAGCAGTACTTC
V gene: TRBV6-1; J gene: TRBJ2-5; D gene: -; CDR3 protein: CASSDTFGRKETQYF; CDR3 DNA: TGTGCCAGCAGTGATACCTTCGGCAGGAAGGAGACCCAGTACTTC